One sample yielded the 26 T cell receptor beta chains listed below, sequenced in a study of blood T cells in healthy people across ages. It was with a sample-barcoded 5' primer and a J-beta primer mix that a second PCR of about 7 to 12 cycles was run. TCRdb independently ran MiXCR on the 5' RACE reads; one entry per CDR3 protein. The repertoire holds hundreds of thousands of distinct CDR3 sequences, with under 45% as singletons. Material for sequencing was blood. These receptors all come from a man in his sixties in good health.

In this sample, this clonotype turned up many times. The chain uses TRBV5-6 and TRBJ2-6, with D uncertain. Germline CDR1 is SGHDT and CDR2 is YYEEEE. Trimming removed 1 base at V and 0 bases at J, with 17 bases between. The CDR3 spans 19 residues. CDR3 protein: CASSLSMPAVSSGANVLTF. The CDR3, as DNA: TGTGCCAGCAGCTTGTCGATGCCAGCCGTTAGCTCTGGGGCCAACGTCCTGACTTTC.

This clonotype was observed many times. The chain employs TRBV6-5 and TRBJ2-3; tentatively, D is TRBD2 (5 bases). The CDR3 is 14 residues long. Germline V gene lookup returns CDR1 MNHEY and CDR2 SVGAGI. The V end was cut by 1 base, the J end by 4 bases, with 9 bases between. CDR3 residues: CASSYYRGADTQYF. The CDR3 DNA is TGTGCCAGCAGTTACTATCGGGGTGCAGATACGCAGTATTTT.

The chain links TRBV4-1 to TRBJ2-4, with D perhaps TRBD2 (5 bases). The DNA end is more similar to TRBJ2-7, so the J call may be wrong. Germline CDR1 and CDR2: MGHRA and YSYEKL. The CDR3 runs to 16 residues. The CDR3 reads CASSQGVPWGAYEQYF. CDR3 sequence (DNA): TGCGCCAGCAGCCAAGGGGTACCCTGGGGAGCCTACGAGCAGTACTTC.

This clonotype came up a few times. This chain links TRBV7-2 with TRBJ2-3, with D unclear. This CDR3 contains 14 residues. Trimming shortened V by 5 bases and J by 1 base, and 10 bases separated the two germline ends. CDR1 and CDR2 (germline): SGHTA, FQGNSA. Written as DNA, the CDR3 is TGTGCCAGCAGCCTATTCCCCGGCACAGATACGCAGTATTTT. The encoded protein is CASSLFPGTDTQYF.

The genes are TRBV20-1 and TRBJ2-7, with D perhaps given as TRBD1 or TRBD2 (5 bases each). The germline V gene has CDR1 DFQATT and CDR2 SNEGSKA (reference sequence). V dropped 6 bases and J dropped 7 bases, with 25 bases sitting between them. The CDR3 runs 15 residues. CDR3 in amino acids: CSAFPPGPGSWEQYF. CDR3 bases: TGCAGTGCGTTCCCACCGGGGCCAGGGTCTTGGGAGCAGTACTTC.

This clonotype was found once. This chain links TRBV18 with TRBJ2-5; D gene unclear. The length of the CDR3 is 16 residues. Germline CDR1 and CDR2: KGHSH and LQKENI. Trimming stripped 3 bases from V and 0 bases from J, with 14 bases between. CDR3 DNA: TGTGCCAGCTCACCTACGGTTTTTGAGTACCAAGAGACCCAGTACTTC. This translates into CASSPTVFEYQETQYF.

A note on this clonotype: One end of the junction fails to match germline, which may point to a read error. The rearrangement links TRBV20-1 to TRBJ1-4, with TRBD1 as a possible D gene (6 bases). The CDR3 extends over 14 amino acids. The germline V gene has CDR1 DFQATT and CDR2 SNEGSKA (reference sequence). The DNA for the CDR3 is TGCAGTGCTGGAGAAAACAGGGTTAATGAAAAACTGTTTTTT. Protein sequence: CSAGENRVNEKLFF.

As to this clonotype: A much larger clone differs by one base, so this may be a read error. This sequence joins TRBV20-1 and TRBJ1-1; TRBD1 is a possible D gene (5 bases). V lost 3 bases, J lost 1 base, and 9 bases lay in between. Germline values: CDR1 DFQATT, CDR2 SNEGSKA (reference sequence). This CDR3 has 13 residues. The DNA of the CDR3 is TGCAGTGCTAGGCCCGGGACGAACACTGAAGCTTTCTTT. Translating it yields CSARPGTNTEAFF.

Written as DNA, the CDR3 is TGTGCCAGCAGCTTAGTGGTTGGACAGGGAGCGGGAGAGACCCAGTACTTC. The encoded protein is CASSLVVGQGAGETQYF. This sequence joins TRBV7-9 and TRBJ2-5, with 8 bases aligning to TRBD1. Germline V gene data show CDR1 as SEHNR and CDR2 as FQNEAQ (reference sequence). With V trimmed by 1 base and J by 4 bases, 11 bases remained unmatched. The CDR3 consists of 17 residues. The whole variable domain, filled in from reference TRBV7-9 and TRBJ2-5, reads DTGVSQNPRHKITKRGQNVTFRCDPISEHNRLYWYRQTLGQGPEFLTYFQNEAQLEKSRLLSDRFSAERPKGSFSTLEIQRTEQGDSAMYLCASSLVVGQGAGETQYFGPGTRLLVL.

Details on this clonotype: Compared with germline, one end of the junction differs, possibly owing to a read error. This sequence joins TRBV20-1 and TRBJ2-4, with a possible D match to TRBD1 (5 bases). Per germline, CDR1 DFQATT and CDR2 SNEGSKA (reference sequence). This CDR3 region has 14 residues. The CDR3 coding sequence is TGCGGTGCTAGAGGAGCGACAGACCTAAACATTCAGTACTTC. Protein product: CGARGATDLNIQYF.

The genes are TRBV29-1 and TRBJ2-1, with D tentatively TRBD2 (6 bases). Germline CDR1 and CDR2: SQVTM and ANQGSEA. The germline V and J ends were trimmed by 7 bases and 10 bases, with 20 bases remaining between them. The CDR3 loop spans 13 amino acids. The CDR3 loop reads CSARDFHSYEQFF. In nucleotides, the CDR3 is TGCAGCGCGCGGGACTTTCACTCCTACGAGCAGTTCTTC.

This clonotype was seen a few times. DNA of the CDR3: TGTGCCAGCAGTTTCCCGGACAAAAGGGGTTATAATTCACCCCTCCACTTT. It encodes CASSFPDKRGYNSPLHF. This chain uses TRBV12-3 or TRBV12-4 with TRBJ1-6; D possibly corresponds to TRBD1 (5 bases). Trimming left V 3 bases short and J 4 bases short, with 16 bases between. The CDR3 loop spans 17 amino acids.

This clonotype was seen only a few times. This chain uses TRBV7-2 with TRBJ2-7, with 7 bases identical to TRBD1. The CDR3 consists of 14 residues. Germline loops: CDR1 SGHTA, CDR2 FQGNSA. V was pared by 5 bases and J by 2 bases, with 6 bases of the junction left unmatched. This CDR3 is CASSTRDSTYEQYF. CDR3 DNA sequence: TGTGCCAGCAGCACGAGGGACAGCACCTACGAGCAGTACTTC.

The rearrangement joins TRBV7-2 to TRBJ1-2; TRBD1 is a possible D gene (6 bases). The CDR3 runs 14 residues. Trimming shortened V by 6 bases and J by 4 bases, and 15 bases separated the two germline ends. CDR1 and CDR2 (germline): SGHTA, FQGNSA. CDR3 in DNA: TGTGCCAGCAGGGGACAAAGTGGACCCTATGGCTACACCTTC. Translated: CASRGQSGPYGYTF.

The J gene is TRBJ2-1, the V gene TRBV25-1; D is undetermined. CDR3 length: 13 residues. Trimming took 3 bases from V and 4 from J, leaving 7 bases between them. CDR1 is MGHDK, CDR2 SYGVNS, per germline. The CDR3 DNA is TGTGCCAGCAGTGACCCAGGTTACAATGAGCAGTTCTTC. Protein sequence: CASSDPGYNEQFF.

The genes are TRBV24-1 and TRBJ2-7; 7 nucleotides agree with TRBD2. The CDR3 runs 15 residues. J lost 5 bases, V lost 4 bases, and 10 bases had no gene match. Germline CDR1 and CDR2: KGHDR and SFDVKD. CDR3 nucleotide sequence: TGTGCCACCAGTGAGTGTCCGGGGAGGGCCCACGAGCAGTACTTC. Translated: CATSECPGRAHEQYF.

V usage is TRBV3-1 and J usage is TRBJ1-1; the match to TRBD1 covers 7 bases. The CDR3 totals 14 residues. CDR1 LGHDT and CDR2 YNNKEL come from the germline V gene (reference sequence). With 3 bases clipped from V and 1 base from J, the junction kept 2 bases outside the gene matches. The CDR3 DNA is TGTGCCAGCAGCCAGTGGGACAGGAACACTGAAGCTTTCTTT. Its translation: CASSQWDRNTEAFF.

This CDR3 reads CAWSAQGHEQYF. CDR3 DNA: TGTGCCTGGAGTGCCCAGGGACACGAGCAGTACTTC. V usage is TRBV30 and J usage is TRBJ2-7, with D possibly being TRBD1 or TRBD2 (5 bases each). CDR1 and CDR2 from the germline V gene are GTSNPN and SVGIG (reference sequence). The ends were cut back, 1 base at V and 5 bases at J, with 9 bases in the middle. The CDR3 is 12 residues long.

The rearrangement joins TRBV29-1 to TRBJ2-1, with TRBD2 matching 9 bases. CDR3 size: 15 residues. Germline V CDR1 and CDR2: SQVTM, ANQGSEA. The J segment lost 8 bases and the V segment lost 4 bases, leaving 12 bases of the junction unmatched. The chain's CDR3 is CSVAPGLARMDEQFF. The CDR3 DNA reads as TGCAGCGTTGCCCCGGGACTAGCTAGGATGGATGAGCAGTTCTTC.

A few counts support this clonotype. The V and J genes are TRBV6-1 and TRBJ1-2; no clear D. The CDR3 is 12 amino acids. The germline gives CDR1 MNHNS, CDR2 SASEGT. Trimming stripped 3 bases from V and 6 bases from J, with 8 bases between. This CDR3 reads CASSDTINGYTF. CDR3 nucleotide sequence: TGTGCCAGCAGTGATACCATTAATGGCTACACCTTC.

V and J are TRBV6-2 or TRBV6-3 and TRBJ2-1; D not certain. The CDR3 sequence is 14 residues long. Trimming removed 0 bases at V and 5 bases at J, with 8 bases between. CDR1 is MNHEY, CDR2 SVGEGT, per germline. This CDR3 is CASSYSSTNNEQFF. CDR3 DNA sequence: TGTGCCAGCAGTTACTCGTCAACCAACAATGAGCAGTTCTTC.

This clonotype was picked up a small number of times. The rearrangement uses TRBV21-1 and TRBJ2-3; the table's D call TRBD2 went unverified against the DNA. TRBV21-1 is a known pseudogene. This CDR3 is built from 16 residues. The CDR3 DNA is TGTGCCAGCACCGGACTAGCGGGGAACTACACAGATACGCAGTATTTT. This gives the protein CASTGLAGNYTDTQYF.

This clonotype has more than one count but fewer than ten. The J gene is TRBJ2-3, the V gene TRBV7-2; 7 bases agree with TRBD2. This CDR3 is 16 amino acids long. V trimming: 2 bases; J trimming: 4 bases; junction bases outside the gene matches: 9. Germline CDR1 and CDR2: SGHTA and FQGNSA. CDR3 amino acids: CASSLTGGSRSDTQYF. The CDR3, as DNA: TGTGCCAGCAGCTTAACCGGGGGGTCCAGATCAGATACGCAGTATTTT.

This chain connects TRBV6-1 to TRBJ2-4; D perhaps matches TRBD2 (6 bases). Matching the DNA end better, TRBJ2-7 makes the J call doubtful. This CDR3 is 15 amino acids long. Germline V CDR1 and CDR2: MNHNS, SASEGT. The CDR3 nucleotides are TGTGCCAGCAGTCCGTGTGGAGCGGGCTCCTACGAGCAGTACTTC. It codes for CASSPCGAGSYEQYF.

V and J are TRBV11-2 and TRBJ1-2, with 7 bases fitting TRBD1. V lost 5 bases and J lost 3; bases outside the gene matches: 12. Germline assignment: CDR1 SGHAT and CDR2 FQNNGV. The CDR3 runs 16 residues. This chain's CDR3 is CASSPRQGGSHYGYTF. CDR3 bases: TGTGCCAGCAGCCCCAGACAGGGAGGTTCACACTATGGCTACACCTTC. Together with reference TRBV11-2 and TRBJ1-2, the CDR3 gives the full variable domain: EAGVAQSPRYKIIEKRQSVAFWCNPISGHATLYWYQQILGQGPKLLIQFQNNGVVDDSQLPKDRFSAERLKGVDSTLKIQPAKLEDSAVYLCASSPRQGGSHYGYTFGSGTRLTVV.

This clonotype has at least ten counts. The V and J genes are TRBV20-1 and TRBJ2-4; 7 bases are a match to TRBD2. Germline V CDR1 and CDR2: DFQATT, SNEGSKA (reference sequence). V shed 5 bases, J shed 6 bases, and the junction held 4 bases outside the gene matches. The CDR3 totals 12 residues. The CDR3 here is CSAGTNSNIQYF. DNA for the CDR3: TGCAGTGCTGGGACTAATTCAAACATTCAGTACTTC.